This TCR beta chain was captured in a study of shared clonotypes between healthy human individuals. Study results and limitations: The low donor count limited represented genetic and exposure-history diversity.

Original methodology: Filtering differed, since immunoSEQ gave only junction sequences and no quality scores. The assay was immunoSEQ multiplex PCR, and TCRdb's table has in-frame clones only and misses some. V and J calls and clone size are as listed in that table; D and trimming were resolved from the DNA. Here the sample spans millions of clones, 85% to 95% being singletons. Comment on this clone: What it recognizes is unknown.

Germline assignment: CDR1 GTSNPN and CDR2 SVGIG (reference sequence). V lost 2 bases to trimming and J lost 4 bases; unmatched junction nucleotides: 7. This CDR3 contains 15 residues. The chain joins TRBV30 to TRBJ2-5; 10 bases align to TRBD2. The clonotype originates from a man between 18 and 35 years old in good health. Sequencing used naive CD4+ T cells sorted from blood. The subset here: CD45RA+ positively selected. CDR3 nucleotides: TGTGCCTGGAGTTACAGCGGGAGGGCCGGAGAGACCCAGTACTTC. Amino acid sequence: CAWSYSGRAGETQYF.